This TCR beta chain stems from a study of siplizumab effects on memory and regulatory T cells. Method: immunoSEQ multiplex PCR; TCRdb's copy keeps in-frame clones and lacks some. The table shows some 70,000 clones, with around nine tenths occurring only once. Details on this clone: Its antigen is currently unknown.

With V trimmed by 1 base and J by 2 bases, 12 bases remained unmatched. The CDR3 extends over 19 amino acids. Germline values: CDR1 SGHDN, CDR2 FVKESK. Regarding the study as a whole: Naive versus memory phenotype went unassigned for roughly 80-96% of proliferating CD4+ or CD8+ clones.

The receptor's source is a human donor in good health. The chain couples TRBV14 to TRBJ2-7; 12 bases align to TRBD2. Sequencing was performed on Tregs sorted from blood. In DNA form, the CDR3 reads TGTGCCAGCAGCCAAGTCCCTGGGCTAGCGGGAGGGCGGACCTACGAGCAGTACTTC. It specifies CASSQVPGLAGGRTYEQYF.